This is a list of T cell receptor beta chains from one sample in a study of blood T cell repertoires in COVID-19. The table came from immunoSEQ multiplex PCR; TCRdb's copy has only in-frame clones and leaves some out. The data show 30,000 to 40,000 clones, over 75% seen once. Input material: peripheral blood. The receptors were sampled from a woman aged 60-75 years with active COVID-19. The CDR3 runs from the conserved cysteine through the conserved F or W. D genes are given only for firm matches. Expanded clones are given a class, and other clones once, few, many or no size at all.

v_call	j_call	d_call	clone_size	cdr3_aa	cdr3_nt
TRBV6-5	TRBJ2-3	.	.	CASRGPSTDTQYF	TGTGCCAGCAGGGGGCCTAGCACAGATACGCAGTATTTT
TRBV19	TRBJ2-5	TRBD1	.	CASKLQHRGLSETQYF	TGTGCCAGTAAACTTCAGCACAGGGGGCTGTCAGAGACCCAGTACTTC
TRBV19	TRBJ1-5	.	.	CASSITSGSNQPQHF	TGTGCCAGTAGTATCACCTCCGGGAGCAATCAGCCCCAGCATTTT
TRBV3-1/TRBV3-2	TRBJ2-3	TRBD2	.	CASSPRRTSGTDTQYF	TGTGCCAGCAGCCCCCGGAGGACTAGCGGCACAGATACGCAGTATTTT
TRBV7-3	TRBJ1-1	.	.	CASSLVIGEVGNTEAFF	TGTGCCAGCAGCTTAGTCATCGGCGAGGTGGGTAACACTGAAGCTTTCTTT
TRBV7-2	TRBJ2-7	.	.	CASSLTGPWNEQYF	TGTGCCAGCAGCTTAACAGGGCCTTGGAACGAGCAGTACTTC
TRBV5-1	TRBJ2-6	.	few	CASSFFSGSGANVLTF	TGCGCCAGCAGCTTCTTTTCAGGGTCTGGGGCCAACGTCCTGACTTTC
TRBV5-1	TRBJ2-1	.	.	CASSLELGRYSYNEQFF	TGCGCCAGCAGCTTGGAGTTGGGGCGGTACTCCTACAATGAGCAGTTCTTC
TRBV18	TRBJ1-6	.	.	CASSPPGQINSPLHF	TGTGCCAGCTCACCACCGGGACAAATTAATTCACCCCTCCACTTT
TRBV13	TRBJ2-1	.	.	CASSITGRDEQFF	TGTGCCAGCAGCATCACAGGGCGTGATGAGCAGTTCTTC
TRBV28	TRBJ1-4	.	.	CASSTEQINEKLFF	TGTGCCAGCAGTACAGAACAGATTAATGAAAAACTGTTTTTT
TRBV13	TRBJ1-3	TRBD1	.	CASSLGGQGARNTIYF	TGTGCCAGCAGCTTAGGGGGACAGGGGGCCCGGAACACCATATATTTT
TRBV5-4	TRBJ2-3	TRBD2	.	CASSLGLGLAGDHTQYF	TGTGCCAGCAGCTTGGGCCTGGGACTAGCGGGGGATCATACGCAGTATTTT
TRBV15	TRBJ1-1	.	.	CATSRDPQGMNTEAFF	TGTGCCACCAGCAGAGATCCGCAGGGGATGAACACTGAAGCTTTCTTT
TRBV20-1	TRBJ2-7	TRBD2	once	CSASGLAGPHEQYF	TGCAGTGCTAGTGGACTAGCGGGTCCCCACGAGCAGTACTTC
TRBV28	TRBJ1-1	.	.	CASSIPGTIKGAFF	TGTGCCAGCAGTATCCCCGGGACAATAAAAGGAGCTTTCTTT
TRBV27	TRBJ2-2	.	few	CASSFAAGELFF	TGTGCCAGCAGTTTCGCGGCCGGGGAGCTGTTTTTT
TRBV27	TRBJ2-2	TRBD2	.	CASSSGLAGGYTGELFF	TGTGCCAGCAGTTCGGGACTAGCGGGAGGGTACACCGGGGAGCTGTTTTTT
TRBV29-1	TRBJ1-1	TRBD1	.	CSFLLSQGTIWGTEAFF	TGCAGCTTCCTTCTCTCACAGGGGACGATTTGGGGCACTGAAGCTTTCTTT
TRBV5-6	TRBJ2-3	TRBD2	.	CASSLTLATQYF	TGTGCCAGCAGCTTGACACTAGCGACGCAGTATTTT
TRBV9	TRBJ1-1	.	.	CASSTHPGAEAFF	TGTGCCAGCAGCACCCACCCGGGAGCAGAAGCTTTCTTT
TRBV1	TRBJ2-2	.	.	CTSSQVRVGELFF	TGCACCAGCAGCCAAGTTCGGGTCGGGGAGCTGTTTTTT
TRBV6-5	TRBJ2-5	TRBD2	.	CASSQIPTSAETQYF	TGTGCCAGCAGCCAAATCCCGACTAGCGCAGAGACCCAGTACTTC
TRBV5-1	TRBJ2-3	TRBD2	.	CASSLPTSGSASTDTQYF	TGCGCCAGCAGCCTACCCACTAGCGGGAGTGCTAGCACAGATACGCAGTATTTT
TRBV28	TRBJ1-2	TRBD1	.	CASATGGHGYTF	TGTGCCAGCGCTACAGGGGGCCATGGCTACACCTTC
TRBV6-5	TRBJ1-1	.	.	CASSPTPRGTEAFF	TGTGCCAGCAGTCCAACCCCCCGGGGAACTGAAGCTTTCTTT
TRBV12-5	TRBJ2-3	TRBD2	.	CASETSGSDTQYF	TGTGCTAGCGAGACTAGCGGGTCAGATACGCAGTATTTT
TRBV19	TRBJ2-7	TRBD1	.	CATSRDSWYEQYF	TGTGCCACCTCCCGGGACAGCTGGTACGAGCAGTACTTC
TRBV20-1	TRBJ2-7	.	.	CSARSGLQQYF	TGCAGTGCTAGGTCGGGACTTCAGCAGTACTTC
TRBV9	TRBJ2-2	TRBD1	.	CASSPRQGSSGELFF	TGTGCCAGCAGCCCCCGACAGGGGTCCTCCGGGGAGCTGTTTTTT
TRBV14	TRBJ2-5	.	.	CASSQVYRLGETQYF	TGTGCCAGCAGCCAAGTGTACCGACTAGGAGAGACCCAGTACTTC
TRBV5-1	TRBJ2-1	TRBD2	.	CASSLSAGGYNEQFF	TGCGCCAGCAGCTTGTCAGCGGGGGGCTACAATGAGCAGTTCTTC
TRBV5-1	TRBJ2-7	.	.	CASSLVPRGLGSYEQYF	TGCGCCAGCAGCTTGGTGCCTCGAGGGCTGGGGTCCTACGAGCAGTACTTC
TRBV18	TRBJ2-7	.	.	CASSPRTGRGEQYF	TGTGCCAGCTCACCACGGACGGGGCGGGGTGAGCAGTACTTC
TRBV5-6	TRBJ1-6	.	few	CASSRPSENSPLHF	TGTGCCAGCAGCCGGCCTTCGGAGAATTCACCCCTCCACTTT
TRBV7-9	TRBJ1-4	TRBD1	.	CASSPGQGAFYEKLFF	TGTGCCAGCAGCCCGGGACAGGGGGCCTTTTATGAAAAACTGTTTTTT
TRBV20-1	TRBJ2-1	.	.	CSAERLDEQFF	TGCAGTGCCGAGAGGCTCGATGAGCAGTTCTTC
TRBV9	TRBJ2-7	TRBD2	.	CASSPGGFGEQYF	TGTGCCAGCAGTCCGGGAGGGTTTGGCGAGCAGTACTTC
TRBV3-1/TRBV3-2	TRBJ2-5	TRBD2	.	CASSPDLAGGEETQYF	TGTGCCAGCAGCCCCGACTTAGCGGGGGGAGAAGAGACCCAGTACTTC
TRBV5-1	TRBJ2-3	TRBD2	once	CASSPGTSGGSTDTQYF	TGCGCCAGCAGCCCCGGGACTAGCGGGGGAAGCACAGATACGCAGTATTTT
TRBV5-1	TRBJ1-2	.	few	CASSLGGEEGGYTF	TGCGCCAGCAGCCTGGGAGGAGAGGAAGGAGGCTACACCTTC
TRBV9	TRBJ1-1	.	.	CASTLGQSNTEAFF	TGTGCCAGCACTCTAGGACAGTCGAACACTGAAGCTTTCTTT